These T cell receptor beta chains were read from a single sample in a study of PD-1 blockade in classical Hodgkin lymphoma. Assay: immunoSEQ multiplex PCR; the TCRdb copy retains only in-frame clones and omits some. Among roughly 4,000 clones listed, approximately 68% were seen once. Sequenced material: CD8+ T cells from blood, taken before the fourth cycle of nivolumab. The receptors come from a human donor with classical Hodgkin lymphoma. The CDR3 runs from the conserved cysteine through the conserved F or W. Fields, in order: J gene, V gene, D gene, clone size, CDR3 DNA, CDR3 protein. D genes are given only for firm matches. Clone size is not always given. Where it is, it says once, few, many or a class for expanded clones.

>TRBJ2-1|TRBV7-9|TRBD2|-
TGTGCCAGCAGCCCAAGGTCGGGCGGGGGGGATCATGAGCAGTTCTTC
CASSPRSGGGDHEQFF
>TRBJ2-1|TRBV7-6|-|-
TGTGCCAGCAGCCAGCTCGATAAAAGGGATGAGCAGTTCTTC
CASSQLDKRDEQFF
>TRBJ2-5|TRBV10-2|-|-
TGCGCCAGCAGTGAAGGGGTCTCAGAGACCCAGTACTTC
CASSEGVSETQYF
>TRBJ2-3|TRBV7-9|TRBD1|-
TGTGCCAGCAGCACAAGGACAGGCAACCTCCCTGCGCAGTATTTT
CASSTRTGNLPAQYF
>TRBJ2-5|TRBV5-6|TRBD2|-
TGTGCCAGCAGTCTAGCGGGGGGAAGAGAGACCCAGTACTTC
CASSLAGGRETQYF
>TRBJ1-2|TRBV6-4|-|-
TGTGCCAGCAGTGACTCCAAAGGGGTAGGCGGCTACACCTTC
CASSDSKGVGGYTF
>TRBJ2-2|TRBV29-1|-|once
TGCAGCGTTGAAAGAGGCGGGGATGGCGGGGAGCTGTTTTTT
CSVERGGDGGELFF
>TRBJ2-1|TRBV4-3|-|-
TGCGCCAGCAGTTTACGCGAGTTGGATGAGCAGTTCTTC
CASSLRELDEQFF
>TRBJ1-1|TRBV6-5|-|-
TGTGCCAGCAGTTCAGGACAGTTTGAAGCTTTCTTT
CASSSGQFEAFF
>TRBJ1-2|TRBV11-2|TRBD1|-
TGTGCCAGCAGCCTGGGACAGCTTTATGGCTACACCTTC
CASSLGQLYGYTF
>TRBJ2-1|TRBV11-3|TRBD2|-
TGTGCCAGCAGCTTAGGATCGGGAAGCGGGGGTAGCTACAATGAGCAGTTCTTC
CASSLGSGSGGSYNEQFF
>TRBJ1-5|TRBV5-6|-|-
TGTGCCAGCACCCGGGGCGGGAAGCAGCCCCAGCATTTT
CASTRGGKQPQHF
>TRBJ1-5|TRBV28|-|few
TGTGCCACCACCGAGGTCGACAGCAATCAGCCCCAGCATTTT
CATTEVDSNQPQHF
>TRBJ1-4|TRBV7-9|-|few
TGTGCCAGCAGCCCCGAGGGGCGTCGGGAAAAACTGTTTTTT
CASSPEGRREKLFF
>TRBJ1-3|TRBV7-9|TRBD1|-
TGTGCCAGCAGCTGGGGACAGGGGGCAGGAAACACCATATATTTT
CASSWGQGAGNTIYF
>TRBJ1-6|TRBV23-1|-|-
TGCGCCAGCACCTCAAGACAGTACTATAATTCACCCCTCCACTTT
CASTSRQYYNSPLHF
>TRBJ2-7|TRBV10-3|-|-
TGTGCCATCAGTGACAGGGGGGTCTACGAGCAGTACTTC
CAISDRGVYEQYF
>TRBJ1-2|TRBV4-1|TRBD1|-
TGCGCCAGCAGCCAATCCGGACAGGTCCTCAACTATGGCTACACCTTC
CASSQSGQVLNYGYTF
>TRBJ2-5|TRBV5-1|-|-
TGCGCCAGCAGCTTTTCGGCAGAAGAGACCCAGTACTTC
CASSFSAEETQYF
>TRBJ1-6|TRBV27|-|-
TGTGCCAGCAGTCCCAAGGTGGGGGAAGAGCGGAATTCACCCCTCCACTTT
CASSPKVGEERNSPLHF
>TRBJ1-5|TRBV21-1|-|-
TGTGCCAGCAGCCAAGATAGACAGCCCCAGCATTTT
CASSQDRQPQHF
>TRBJ2-7|TRBV7-9|-|-
TGTGCCAGCAGCTTCTCCCACGAGCAGTACTTC
CASSFSHEQYF
>TRBJ2-4|TRBV11-2|TRBD2|-
TGTGCCAGCAGCTTTGATCGGCAGCGGGGGAACTTAGCCAAAAACATTCAGTACTTC
CASSFDRQRGNLAKNIQYF
>TRBJ1-4|TRBV9|-|once
TGTGCCAGCAGCGACTCACCGGGCCCACGTTTGGAAAAACTGTTTTTT
CASSDSPGPRLEKLFF
>TRBJ2-5|TRBV29-1|-|-
TGCAGCGTTGAAGATGGGTCAGGTCAAGAGACCCAGTACTTC
CSVEDGSGQETQYF
>TRBJ2-1|TRBV7-3|-|-
TGTGCCAGCAGCTTAAGGGGGGGACAGGTAAATGAGCAGTTCTTC
CASSLRGGQVNEQFF
>TRBJ2-1|TRBV7-9|-|-
TGTGCCAGCAGCTTCGGGGGCCCCCACAATGAGCAGTTCTTC
CASSFGGPHNEQFF
>TRBJ1-2|TRBV4-1|TRBD1|-
TGCGCCAGCAGCCAAGATTCCAGGGGGCAAGGCTACACCTTC
CASSQDSRGQGYTF
>TRBJ2-1|TRBV6-6|-|-
TGTGCCAGCAGTTATGGCAGAGAGCAGTTCTTC
CASSYGREQFF
>TRBJ2-7|TRBV7-2|TRBD2|-
TGTGCCAGCAGCTTATCTAGCGGGGGGGCCATATACGAGCAGTACTTC
CASSLSSGGAIYEQYF
>TRBJ2-3|TRBV7-9|TRBD1|-
TGTGCCAGCAGCGAGGACAGGAACCCAGATACGCAGTATTTT
CASSEDRNPDTQYF
>TRBJ2-7|TRBV13|-|-
TGTGCCAGCAGCTTATGGGGTACCTACGAGCAGTACTTC
CASSLWGTYEQYF
>TRBJ2-1|TRBV20-1|-|-
TGCAGTGCTAGAAGCACTGAGCAGTTCTTC
CSARSTEQFF
>TRBJ2-7|TRBV4-2|TRBD1|few
TGTGCCAGCAGCCAGACAAGGACAGGTATGTCCTACGAGCAGTACTTC
CASSQTRTGMSYEQYF
>TRBJ1-3|TRBV4-3|-|-
TGCGCCAGCAGCCAAGTCCATACCGGAAACACCATATATTTT
CASSQVHTGNTIYF
>TRBJ1-2|TRBV6-5|-|-
TGTGCCAGCAGTTACTCGCAGGGCGGTGGCTACACCTTC
CASSYSQGGGYTF
>TRBJ2-7|TRBV7-9|-|-
TGTGCCAGCAGTCTCGTAGGGTACGAGCAGTACTTC
CASSLVGYEQYF
>TRBJ1-2|TRBV5-6|-|few
TGTGCCAGCAGCTTGGACGATAACTATGGCTACACCTTC
CASSLDDNYGYTF
>TRBJ2-7|TRBV5-4|TRBD2|once
TGTGCCAGCAGCTTGGCGGGGACTAGCGGGAACGAGCAGTACTTC
CASSLAGTSGNEQYF
>TRBJ1-1|TRBV9|-|-
TGTGCCAGCAGCCCATGGACCACTGAAGCTTTCTTT
CASSPWTTEAFF
>TRBJ1-2|TRBV5-4|-|-
TGTGCCAGCAGCTTGGGCACGGCCTATGGCTACACCTTC
CASSLGTAYGYTF
>TRBJ2-2|TRBV5-5|-|once
TGTGCCAGCAGCGGCCGGGCCTCAAACACCGGGGAGCTGTTTTTT
CASSGRASNTGELFF
>TRBJ2-5|TRBV5-8|-|-
TGTGCCAGCAGCTTGGTTAGGGTTGAGACCCAGTACTTC
CASSLVRVETQYF
>TRBJ2-3|TRBV7-9|TRBD2|-
TGTGCCAGCAGCTCAAAGCGGGGGTCATACACAGATACGCAGTATTTT
CASSSKRGSYTDTQYF
>TRBJ1-2|TRBV11-1|TRBD1|-
TGTGCCAGCAGCCTGACAGGGAAGGGCTATGGCTACACCTTC
CASSLTGKGYGYTF
>TRBJ1-2|TRBV7-9|-|few
TGTGCCAGCAGCTTAGGTGTTGGAGGCTACACCTTC
CASSLGVGGYTF
>TRBJ1-2|TRBV29-1|-|few
TGCAGCGTTGAAGGCTACACCTTC
CSVEGYTF
>TRBJ2-3|TRBV4-3|TRBD1|-
TGCGCCAGCAGCCAAGATGTTCCGGGACAGGGCACAGATACGCAGTATTTT
CASSQDVPGQGTDTQYF
>TRBJ2-1|TRBV6-5|-|-
TGTGCCAGCAGAGTCTACAATGAGCAGTTCTTC
CASRVYNEQFF
>TRBJ1-4|TRBV4-2|TRBD1|-
TGTGCCAGCAGCACCCGGACAGGGGGCTTTGAAAAACTGTTTTTT
CASSTRTGGFEKLFF
>TRBJ2-2|TRBV7-6|TRBD1|-
TGTGCCAGCAGCTTAGTCGCCCGAGGGGGCGTAGGCACCGGGGAGCTGTTTTTT
CASSLVARGGVGTGELFF
>TRBJ2-7|TRBV9|TRBD1|-
TGTGCCAGCAGCCCCAAGGGACAGGCGTACTCCTACGAGCAGTACTTC
CASSPKGQAYSYEQYF
>TRBJ2-7|TRBV5-1|TRBD1|few
TGCGCCAGCAGCTTCCGGACAGGGGACTACGAGCAGTACTTC
CASSFRTGDYEQYF